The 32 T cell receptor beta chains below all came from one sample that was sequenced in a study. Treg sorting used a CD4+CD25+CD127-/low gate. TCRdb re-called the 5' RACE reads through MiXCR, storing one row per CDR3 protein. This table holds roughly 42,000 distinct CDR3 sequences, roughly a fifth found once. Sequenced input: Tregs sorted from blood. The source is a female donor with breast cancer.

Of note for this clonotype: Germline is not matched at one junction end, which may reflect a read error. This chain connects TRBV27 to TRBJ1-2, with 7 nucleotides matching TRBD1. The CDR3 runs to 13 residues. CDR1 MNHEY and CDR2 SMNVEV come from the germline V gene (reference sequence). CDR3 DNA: TGTACCAGCAGTTCGGGACAGCAGAGTGGTTACACCTTC. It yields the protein CTSSSGQQSGYTF.

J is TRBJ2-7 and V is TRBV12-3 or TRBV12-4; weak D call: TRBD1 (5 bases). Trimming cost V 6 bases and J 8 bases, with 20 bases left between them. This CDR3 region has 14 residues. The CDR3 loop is CASSPSVGAHKQYF. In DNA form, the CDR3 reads TGTGCCAGCAGCCCCTCGGTAGGGGCCCACAAGCAGTACTTC.

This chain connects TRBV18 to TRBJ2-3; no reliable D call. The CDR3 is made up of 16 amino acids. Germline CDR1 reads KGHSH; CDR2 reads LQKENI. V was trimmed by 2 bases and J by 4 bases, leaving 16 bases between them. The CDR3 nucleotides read TGTGCCAGCTCACCAGTACCAGTACCCGGGTCAGATACGCAGTATTTT. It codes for CASSPVPVPGSDTQYF.

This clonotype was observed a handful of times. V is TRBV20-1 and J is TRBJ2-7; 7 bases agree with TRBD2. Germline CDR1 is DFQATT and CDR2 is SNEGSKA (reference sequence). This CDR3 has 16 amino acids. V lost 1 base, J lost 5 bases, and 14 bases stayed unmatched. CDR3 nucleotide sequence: TGCAGTGCTAGAGGGGCCCTAGCGGCAAACCGACACGAGCAGTACTTC. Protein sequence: CSARGALAANRHEQYF.

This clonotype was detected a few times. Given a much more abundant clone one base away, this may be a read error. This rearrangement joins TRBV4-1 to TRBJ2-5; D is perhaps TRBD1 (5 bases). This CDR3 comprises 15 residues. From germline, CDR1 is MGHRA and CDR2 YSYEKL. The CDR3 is CAGSPTLTVQETQYF. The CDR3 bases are TGCGCCGGCAGCCCTACCCTGACAGTCCAAGAGACCCAGTACTTC.

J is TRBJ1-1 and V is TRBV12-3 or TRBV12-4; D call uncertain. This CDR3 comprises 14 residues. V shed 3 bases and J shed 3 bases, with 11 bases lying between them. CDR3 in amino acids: CASSLIGGDTEAFF. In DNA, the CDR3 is TGTGCCAGCAGTTTGATTGGTGGGGACACTGAAGCTTTCTTT.

CDR3 in amino acids: CATSPGAVGVGQPQHF. The CDR3 DNA reads as TGTGCCACCAGCCCCGGCGCCGTCGGGGTCGGACAGCCCCAGCATTTT. The chain employs TRBV15 and TRBJ1-5; no reliable D call. This CDR3 comprises 16 residues. Germline V gene data show CDR1 as LNHNV and CDR2 as YYDKDF (reference sequence). V lost 5 bases and J lost 7, with 21 bases in between.

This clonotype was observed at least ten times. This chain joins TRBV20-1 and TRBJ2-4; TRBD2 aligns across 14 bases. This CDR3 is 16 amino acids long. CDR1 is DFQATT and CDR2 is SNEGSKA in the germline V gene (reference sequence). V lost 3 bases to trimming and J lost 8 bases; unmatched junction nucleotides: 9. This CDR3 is CSARGTSGRSRDIQYF. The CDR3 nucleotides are TGCAGTGCTAGGGGGACTAGCGGGAGATCACGTGACATTCAGTACTTC.

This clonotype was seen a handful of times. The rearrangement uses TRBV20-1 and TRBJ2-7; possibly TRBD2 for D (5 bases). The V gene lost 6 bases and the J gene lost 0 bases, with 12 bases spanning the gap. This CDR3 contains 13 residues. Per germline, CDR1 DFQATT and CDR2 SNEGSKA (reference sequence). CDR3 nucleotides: TGCAGTGCACGAGGGCCGTCCTCCTACGAGCAGTACTTC. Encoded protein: CSARGPSSYEQYF.

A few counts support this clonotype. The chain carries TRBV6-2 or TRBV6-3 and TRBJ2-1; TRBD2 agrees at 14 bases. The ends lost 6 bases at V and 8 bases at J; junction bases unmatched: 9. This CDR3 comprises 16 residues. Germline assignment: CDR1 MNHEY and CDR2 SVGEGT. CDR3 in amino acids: CASRPGLAGEVDEQFF. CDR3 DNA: TGTGCCAGCAGACCGGGACTAGCGGGAGAAGTGGATGAGCAGTTCTTC.

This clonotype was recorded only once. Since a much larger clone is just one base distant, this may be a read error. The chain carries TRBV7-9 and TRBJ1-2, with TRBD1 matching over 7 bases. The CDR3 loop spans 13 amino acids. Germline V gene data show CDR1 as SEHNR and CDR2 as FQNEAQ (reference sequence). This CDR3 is CASSDDRDYGYAF. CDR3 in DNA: TGTGCCAGCAGCGACGACAGGGACTATGGCTACGCCTTC.

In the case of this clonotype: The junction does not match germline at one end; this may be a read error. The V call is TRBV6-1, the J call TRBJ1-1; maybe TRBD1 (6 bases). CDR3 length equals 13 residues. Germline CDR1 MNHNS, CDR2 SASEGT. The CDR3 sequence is CASSEAGGLRPYF. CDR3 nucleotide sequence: TGTGCCAGCAGTGAAGCGGGGGGCTTACGACCTTACTTT.

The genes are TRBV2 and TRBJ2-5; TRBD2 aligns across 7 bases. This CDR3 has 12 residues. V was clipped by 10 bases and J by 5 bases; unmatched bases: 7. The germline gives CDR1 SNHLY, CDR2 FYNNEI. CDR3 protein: CATTGGRETQYF. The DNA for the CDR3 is TGTGCCACCACGGGAGGAAGGGAGACCCAGTACTTC.

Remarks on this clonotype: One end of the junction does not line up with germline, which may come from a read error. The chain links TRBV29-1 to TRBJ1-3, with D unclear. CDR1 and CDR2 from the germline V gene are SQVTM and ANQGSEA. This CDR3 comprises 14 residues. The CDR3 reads CSVIDRNSGNTVYF. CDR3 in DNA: TGCAGCGTTATTGACCGCAACTCTGGAAACACCGTATATTTT.

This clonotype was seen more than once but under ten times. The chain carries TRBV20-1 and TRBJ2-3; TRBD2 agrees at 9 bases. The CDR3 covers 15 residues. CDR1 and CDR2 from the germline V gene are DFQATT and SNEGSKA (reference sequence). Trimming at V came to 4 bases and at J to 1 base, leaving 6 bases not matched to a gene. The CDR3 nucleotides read TGCAGTGCTAATGTATGGACTAGCGGCACAGATACGCAGTATTTT. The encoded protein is CSANVWTSGTDTQYF.

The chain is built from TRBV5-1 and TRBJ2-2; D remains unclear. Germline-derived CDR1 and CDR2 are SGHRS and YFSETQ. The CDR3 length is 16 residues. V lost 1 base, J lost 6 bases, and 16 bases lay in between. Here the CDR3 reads CASSLLEARAPGELFF. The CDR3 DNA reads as TGCGCCAGCAGCTTGTTAGAGGCCCGGGCCCCCGGGGAGCTGTTTTTT.

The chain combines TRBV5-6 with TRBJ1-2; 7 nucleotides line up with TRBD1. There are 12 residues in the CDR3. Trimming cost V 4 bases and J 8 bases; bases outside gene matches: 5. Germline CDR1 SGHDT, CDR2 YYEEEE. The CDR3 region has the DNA TGTGCCAGCAGCCAAGACAGGGCCGGCTACACCTTC. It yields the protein CASSQDRAGYTF. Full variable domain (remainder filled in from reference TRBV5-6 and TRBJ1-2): DAGVTQSPTHLIKTRGQQVTLRCSPKSGHDTVSWYQQALGQGPQFIFQYYEEEERQRGNFPDRFSGHQFPNYSSELNVNALLLGDSALYLCASSQDRAGYTFGSGTRLTVV.

CDR3 protein: CSARKRRRNTEAFF. DNA of the CDR3: TGCAGTGCTAGAAAGCGACGAAGAAACACTGAAGCTTTCTTT. The chain links TRBV20-1 to TRBJ1-1; D is undetermined. The germline V and J ends were trimmed by 2 bases and 2 bases, with 12 bases remaining between them. Germline CDR1 reads DFQATT; CDR2 reads SNEGSKA (reference sequence). The CDR3 has 14 amino acids.

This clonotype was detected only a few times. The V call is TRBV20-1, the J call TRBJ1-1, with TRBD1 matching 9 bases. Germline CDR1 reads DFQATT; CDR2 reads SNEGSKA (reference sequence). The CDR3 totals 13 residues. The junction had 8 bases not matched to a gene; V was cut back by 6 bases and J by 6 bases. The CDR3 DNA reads TGCAGTGCGCGCGGACAGGGGCTCTCTGAAGCTTTCTTT. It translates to CSARGQGLSEAFF.

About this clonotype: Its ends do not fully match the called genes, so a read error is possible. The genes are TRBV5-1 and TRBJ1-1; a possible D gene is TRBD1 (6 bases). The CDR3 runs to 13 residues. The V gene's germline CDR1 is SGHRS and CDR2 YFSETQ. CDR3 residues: CASSERWDTEVFF. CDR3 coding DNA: TGCGCCAGCTCTGAGAGGTGGGACACTGAAGTTTTCTTT.

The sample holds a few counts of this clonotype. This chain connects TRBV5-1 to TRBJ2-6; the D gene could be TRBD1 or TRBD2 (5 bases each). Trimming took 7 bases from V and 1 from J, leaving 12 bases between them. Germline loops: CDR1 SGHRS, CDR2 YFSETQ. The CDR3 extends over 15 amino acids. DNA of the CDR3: TGCGCCAGCGGGATTGGGGGTTCTGGGGCCAACGTCCTGACTTTC. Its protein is CASGIGGSGANVLTF.

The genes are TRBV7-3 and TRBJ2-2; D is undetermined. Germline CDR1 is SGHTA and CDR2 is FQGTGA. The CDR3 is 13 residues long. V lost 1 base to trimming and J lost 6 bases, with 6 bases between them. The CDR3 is CASSLSRSGELFF. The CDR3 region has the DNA TGTGCCAGCAGCTTAAGTCGGTCCGGGGAGCTGTTTTTT.

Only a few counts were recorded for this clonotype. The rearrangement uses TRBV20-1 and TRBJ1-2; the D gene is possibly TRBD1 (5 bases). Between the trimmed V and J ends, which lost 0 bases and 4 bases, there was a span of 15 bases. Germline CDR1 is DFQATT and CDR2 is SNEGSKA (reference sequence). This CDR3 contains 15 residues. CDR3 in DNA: TGCAGTGCTAGAGACAGGAGACGGACATCCTATGGCTACACCTTC. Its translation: CSARDRRRTSYGYTF.

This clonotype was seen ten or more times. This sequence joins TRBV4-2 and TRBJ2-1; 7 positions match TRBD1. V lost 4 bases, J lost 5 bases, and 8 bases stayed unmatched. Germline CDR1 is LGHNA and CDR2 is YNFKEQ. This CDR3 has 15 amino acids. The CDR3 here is CASSPVSGQNNEQFF. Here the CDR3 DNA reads TGTGCCAGCAGCCCCGTTTCGGGACAGAACAATGAGCAGTTCTTC.

CDR3 region: CASSQDPRGTYNEQFF. The DNA of the CDR3 is TGCGCCAGCAGCCAAGATCCACGCGGGACCTACAATGAGCAGTTCTTC. The V gene is TRBV4-3, the J gene TRBJ2-1, with D tentatively TRBD2 (6 bases). Germline V CDR1 and CDR2: LGHNA, YSLEER. Trimming stripped 0 bases from V and 2 bases from J, with 11 bases between. The length of the CDR3 is 16 residues.

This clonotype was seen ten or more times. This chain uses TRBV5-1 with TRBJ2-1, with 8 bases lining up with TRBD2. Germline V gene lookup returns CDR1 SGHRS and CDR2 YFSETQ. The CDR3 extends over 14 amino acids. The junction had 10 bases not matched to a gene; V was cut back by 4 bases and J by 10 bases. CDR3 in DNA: TGCGCCAGCAGCCTCGGACTAGCTTTAGTCGAGCAGTTCTTC. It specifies CASSLGLALVEQFF.

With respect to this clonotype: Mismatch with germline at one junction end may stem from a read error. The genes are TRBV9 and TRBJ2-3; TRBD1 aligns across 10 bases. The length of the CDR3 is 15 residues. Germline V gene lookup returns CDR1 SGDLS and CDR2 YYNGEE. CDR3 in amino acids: CAGSAGTGDTDTQYF. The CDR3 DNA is TGTGCCGGCAGCGCCGGGACAGGGGACACAGATACGCAGTATTTT.

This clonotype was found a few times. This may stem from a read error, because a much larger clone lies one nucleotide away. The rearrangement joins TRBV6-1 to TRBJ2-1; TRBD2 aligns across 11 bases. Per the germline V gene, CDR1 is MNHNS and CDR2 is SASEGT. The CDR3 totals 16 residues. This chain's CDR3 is CASSDDGTSGADEQLF. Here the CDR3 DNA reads TGTGCCAGCAGTGACGACGGGACTAGCGGTGCGGATGAGCAGCTCTTC.

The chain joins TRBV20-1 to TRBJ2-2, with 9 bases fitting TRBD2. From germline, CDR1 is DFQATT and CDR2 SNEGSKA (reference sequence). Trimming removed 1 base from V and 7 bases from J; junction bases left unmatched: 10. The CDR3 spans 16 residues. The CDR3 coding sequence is TGCAGTGCTAGAGTCCCCCGGACTAGCGTTCACGGGGAGCTGTTTTTT. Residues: CSARVPRTSVHGELFF.

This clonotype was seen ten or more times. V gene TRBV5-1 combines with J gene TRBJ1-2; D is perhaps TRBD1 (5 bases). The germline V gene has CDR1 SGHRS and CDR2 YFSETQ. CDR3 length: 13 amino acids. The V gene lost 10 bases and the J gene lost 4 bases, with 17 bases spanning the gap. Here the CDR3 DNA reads TGCGCCGGAGGGGCGAGGAATTTCTATGGCTACACCTTC. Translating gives CAGGARNFYGYTF.

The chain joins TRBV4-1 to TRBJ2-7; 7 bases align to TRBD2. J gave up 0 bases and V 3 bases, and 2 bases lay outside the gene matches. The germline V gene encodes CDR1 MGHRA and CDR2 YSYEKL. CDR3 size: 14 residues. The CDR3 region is CASSHRTSSYEQYF. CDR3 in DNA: TGCGCCAGCAGCCATCGGACTAGCTCCTACGAGCAGTACTTC.

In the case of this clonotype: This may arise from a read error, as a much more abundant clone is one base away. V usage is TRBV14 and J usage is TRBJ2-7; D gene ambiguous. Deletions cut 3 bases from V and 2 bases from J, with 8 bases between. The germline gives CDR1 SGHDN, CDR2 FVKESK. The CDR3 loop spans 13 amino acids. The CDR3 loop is CASSHADTYEQYF. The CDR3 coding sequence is TGTGCCAGCAGCCATGCCGATACCTACGAGCAGTACTTC.